This T cell receptor beta chain was obtained from a study of blood T cell repertoires in COVID-19. Study-level background: Specimens from acute and convalescent COVID-19 originated in the United States, Italy and Spain. PBMCs, B-cell-depleted T cells, or T cells were the source of the cDNA or gDNA that made up the material.

During active infection, Seattle patients enrolled and were then monitored through disease. This clone has more than one count but fewer than ten. Per the original methods: Amplification of reference gene primers provided the estimated nucleated cell counts. Assay: immunoSEQ multiplex PCR; the TCRdb copy retains only in-frame clones and omits some. V and J calls plus clone size are reproduced from that table; the DNA served to infer D and trimming. Seen here are 55,000 to 75,000 clones, about 80% observed once, and the top ten hold about 9.1%. Sequences were obtained from peripheral blood. The sequence was collected from an elderly man with COVID-19, enrolled during active disease.

DNA for the CDR3: TGTGCCAGCCCGACCGGTGAGGAGGAAAAACTGTTTTTT. It translates to CASPTGEEEKLFF. The gene calls are TRBV27 and TRBJ1-4; D gene ambiguous. Germline V CDR1 and CDR2: MNHEY, SMNVEV (reference sequence). This CDR3 comprises 13 residues. Trimming shortened V by 8 bases and J by 8 bases, and 15 bases separated the two germline ends. Supplemented by reference TRBV27 and TRBJ1-4, the full variable domain reads EAQVTQNPRYLITVTGKKLTVTCSQNMNHEYMSWYRQDPGLGLRQIYYSMNVEVTDKGDVPEGYKVSRKEKRNFPLILESPSPNQTSLYFCASPTGEEEKLFFGSGTQLSVL.